This T cell receptor beta chain appears in the sequencing data of a study of blood T cell repertoires in COVID-19. Sequencing used immunoSEQ multiplex PCR; TCRdb keeps in-frame clones, though not all of them. The repertoire holds fewer than 350,000 clones, with approximately 88% as singletons. This CDR3 is 17 amino acids long. With 0 bases removed from V and 1 base from J, the gap between germline ends came to 15 bases. Germline-derived CDR1 and CDR2 are LGHNA and YSLEER. The origin of this receptor is a woman aged 25 to 39 with COVID-19, enrolled during active disease. Input material: peripheral blood. V gene TRBV4-3 combines with J gene TRBJ1-1, with D possibly matching TRBD1 (5 bases). CDR3 DNA sequence: TGCGCCAGCAGCCAAGATCTTGCGGGGGGGGAGAACACTGAAGCTTTCTTT. Amino acids: CASSQDLAGGENTEAFF.